The source of this T cell receptor beta chain is a study of shared clonotypes between healthy human individuals. DNA at 200 ng, 30,000 or so T cell genomes, went into sorted-subset replicate PCRs. The assay was immunoSEQ multiplex PCR, and TCRdb's table has in-frame clones only and misses some. The table records about 2.4 million clones, approximately 92% of them present only once. V dropped 2 bases and J dropped 5; count of bases not matched to a gene: 7. The CDR3 contains 16 residues. Germline CDR1 reads SGHTA; CDR2 reads FQGNSA. The chain carries TRBV7-2 and TRBJ2-7; TRBD2 matches at 12 bases. The sequence was obtained from a man aged 18 to 35 in good health. Sequencing input: naive CD4+ T cells sorted from blood. The subset is: CD45RA+ positively selected. The CDR3 here is CASSLLAGGPMNEQYF. The CDR3 bases are TGTGCCAGCAGCTTACTAGCGGGAGGGCCCATGAACGAGCAGTACTTC.